This is a list of T cell receptor beta chains from one sample in a study of cytomegalovirus exposure and HLA in healthy donors. Only in-frame clones appear in the TCRdb table, and some are missing; sequencing was by immunoSEQ multiplex PCR. The sample shows 180,000 or so clones, roughly 85% of them seen only once. Input material: PBMCs. These receptors originate from a man over 45 in good health and CMV-seropositive. CDR3s include the opening cysteine and the closing phenylalanine or tryptophan. The D gene is left open where the match is weak. Rows give clone size only sometimes, using once, few, many, or a class for an expanded clone.

CDR3nt: TGTGCCAGCAGTGAATCCCGGCGGGGGGCAAACACCGGGGAGCTGTTTTTT; CDR3aa: CASSESRRGANTGELFF; abundance: few; d_gene: TRBD2; v_gene: TRBV25-1; j_gene: TRBJ2-2
CDR3nt: TGTGCCAGCAGCGACCAGGGAAATGAGCAGTTCTTC; CDR3aa: CASSDQGNEQFF; abundance: -; d_gene: -; v_gene: TRBV7-2; j_gene: TRBJ2-1
CDR3nt: TGTGCCAGCAGCCAGGAGCCGGGGGGGGGTGGCACAGATACGCAGTATTTT; CDR3aa: CASSQEPGGGGTDTQYF; abundance: -; d_gene: TRBD2; v_gene: TRBV7-4; j_gene: TRBJ2-3
CDR3nt: TGCGCCAGCAGCCCGAGCGGACAGGGGGCACTGGGGTACCAAGAGACCCAGTACTTC; CDR3aa: CASSPSGQGALGYQETQYF; abundance: -; d_gene: TRBD1; v_gene: TRBV5-1; j_gene: TRBJ2-5
CDR3nt: TGTGCCAGCAGCTTGTCTAGCGGCCGCTCTGGAAACACCATATATTTT; CDR3aa: CASSLSSGRSGNTIYF; abundance: -; d_gene: -; v_gene: TRBV5-5; j_gene: TRBJ1-3
CDR3nt: TGTGCCAGCAGTTACTCGGGACAGCGGAATTCACCCCTCCACTTT; CDR3aa: CASSYSGQRNSPLHF; abundance: -; d_gene: TRBD1; v_gene: TRBV6-5; j_gene: TRBJ1-6
CDR3nt: TGCGCCAGCAGCCGGGACAACGCTTCTGGAAACACCATATATTTT; CDR3aa: CASSRDNASGNTIYF; abundance: -; d_gene: -; v_gene: TRBV5-1; j_gene: TRBJ1-3
CDR3nt: TGCGCCAGCAGCTTGTTCGCAGGGGGTAATCAGCCCCAGCATTTT; CDR3aa: CASSLFAGGNQPQHF; abundance: -; d_gene: TRBD1; v_gene: TRBV5-1; j_gene: TRBJ1-5
CDR3nt: TGTGCCAGCAGCTCTAGACAGAGGAACACCGGGGAGCTGTTTTTT; CDR3aa: CASSSRQRNTGELFF; abundance: -; d_gene: -; v_gene: TRBV7-9; j_gene: TRBJ2-2
CDR3nt: TGTGCCAGCAGCTTTAATCAGGGGCCCACTGAAGCTTTCTTT; CDR3aa: CASSFNQGPTEAFF; abundance: -; d_gene: -; v_gene: TRBV5-4; j_gene: TRBJ1-1
CDR3nt: TGCGCCAGCAGCCAAGGTCAACAATCACCCCTCCACTTT; CDR3aa: CASSQGQQSPLHF; abundance: -; d_gene: -; v_gene: TRBV4-1; j_gene: TRBJ1-6
CDR3nt: TGTGCCAGCAGCTCTAGCGGGGGGGCTTGGAATTTT; CDR3aa: CASSSSGGAWNF; abundance: -; d_gene: TRBD2; v_gene: TRBV7-9; j_gene: TRBJ2-3
CDR3nt: TGTGCCAGCAGGGAGACCGGTCATACGCAGTATTTT; CDR3aa: CASRETGHTQYF; abundance: -; d_gene: -; v_gene: TRBV6-5; j_gene: TRBJ2-3
CDR3nt: TGTGCCAGCAGTGGAGGAAGCCTAGCGGGCGCCAGGGGAGATACGCAGTATTTT; CDR3aa: CASSGGSLAGARGDTQYF; abundance: -; d_gene: TRBD2; v_gene: TRBV6-1; j_gene: TRBJ2-3
CDR3nt: TGTGCCAGCATCCGGGACACCATATATTTT; CDR3aa: CASIRDTIYF; abundance: -; d_gene: -; v_gene: TRBV28; j_gene: TRBJ1-3
CDR3nt: TGTGCCAGCAGTGAATTCGGGGAATGGGCCGGGGAGCTGTTTTTT; CDR3aa: CASSEFGEWAGELFF; abundance: -; d_gene: -; v_gene: TRBV6-1; j_gene: TRBJ2-2
CDR3nt: TGTGCCAGCAGCTTGCCGGGACACGGAGGCCTTAGCTCCTACAATGAGCAGTTCTTC; CDR3aa: CASSLPGHGGLSSYNEQFF; abundance: -; d_gene: -; v_gene: TRBV5-4; j_gene: TRBJ2-1
CDR3nt: TGTGCCAGCAGCGTAGGGGGGGTCTCCTACGAGCAGTACTTC; CDR3aa: CASSVGGVSYEQYF; abundance: -; d_gene: -; v_gene: TRBV9; j_gene: TRBJ2-7